This TCR beta chain was sequenced for a study of a mutant IDH1 vaccine in newly diagnosed glioma. Across the whole study: Patients under treatment included about 60% males and about 40% females and had a mean age of about 37 years. Overall study findings and caveats: Altogether, almost 95% of patients exhibited vaccine-induced immune responses.

With 4 bases clipped from V and 5 bases from J, the junction kept 10 bases outside the gene matches. CDR1 SGDLS and CDR2 YYNGEE come from the germline V gene. The CDR3 consists of 15 residues. Time point in this sample: week 47, end of study. One vaccine dose held 300 ug of mutant IDH1 20-mer peptide and came with topical imiquimod. Using immunoSEQ multiplex PCR, the repertoire was profiled, and TCRdb retains in-frame clones only, with some absent. The data hold about 94,000 clones, with roughly nine tenths observed a single time. For this clone: What it recognizes is unknown.

The TCR sequence derives from a woman in her fifties or sixties with glioma. This specimen consisted of PBMCs, obtained from a glioma patient whose treatment included an IDH1 peptide vaccine. The chain joins TRBV9 to TRBJ2-3, with TRBD2 identical over 7 bases. The CDR3, as DNA: TGTGCCAGCAGCCTCGAAAGCGGGACGATAGATACGCAGTATTTT. Its protein is CASSLESGTIDTQYF.